These T cell receptor beta chains were read from a single sample in a study of T cells after yellow fever vaccination. TCRdb re-analysed the 5' RACE reads in MiXCR, keeping a single row per CDR3 protein. The sample lists some 73,000 distinct CDR3 sequences; over 7.5% were seen once. Sequences were derived from CD8+ T cells sorted from PBMCs, sampled on the day of the yellow fever booster vaccination. All receptors derive from a man under 40 who received the YFV17D yellow fever vaccine. The CDR3 runs from the conserved cysteine through the conserved F or W. The D gene is left open where the match is weak. Clone size is given for some rows only: seen once, a few or many times, or a class if the clone is expanded.

D: TRBD1
size: .
J: TRBJ2-1
V: TRBV4-1
DNA: TGCGCCAGCAGCCAAGAGATGAGCAGGGGGCAGGGTGAGCAGTTCTTC
CDR3: CASSQEMSRGQGEQFF

D: TRBD2
size: many
J: TRBJ2-1
V: TRBV7-8
DNA: TGTGCCAGCAGCCTCGGACCGGGAGGGCCCTCGGGATACAATGAGCAGTTCTTC
CDR3: CASSLGPGGPSGYNEQFF

D: .
size: many
J: TRBJ2-1
V: TRBV5-1
DNA: TGCGCCAGCAGCGGGCTAGGTTACAATGAGCAGTTCTTC
CDR3: CASSGLGYNEQFF

D: .
size: few
J: TRBJ2-7
V: TRBV13
DNA: TGTGCCAGCAGCTTAGGTCGCGTATCCCGGTGGGAGCAGTACTTC
CDR3: CASSLGRVSRWEQYF

D: TRBD2
size: many
J: TRBJ2-3
V: TRBV27
DNA: TGTGCCAGCAGTTTAGGGACTAGCGGATACACAGATACGCAGTATTTT
CDR3: CASSLGTSGYTDTQYF

D: .
size: few
J: TRBJ2-1
V: TRBV29-1
DNA: TGCAGCGTTGAAGGGGAGTTCTACAATGAGCAGTTCTTC
CDR3: CSVEGEFYNEQFF

D: TRBD1
size: few
J: TRBJ2-2
V: TRBV29-1
DNA: TGCAGCGTCGAAGGACAGGGCAGTGGGGAGCTGTTTTTT
CDR3: CSVEGQGSGELFF

D: TRBD1
size: many
J: TRBJ2-1
V: TRBV14
DNA: TGTGCCAGCAGCCAGGGAGGACAGGGCCCGTTTCAGTTCTTC
CDR3: CASSQGGQGPFQFF

D: .
size: few
J: TRBJ1-1
V: TRBV6-5
DNA: TGTGCCAGCAACGACCACACTGAAGCTTTCTTT
CDR3: CASNDHTEAFF

D: .
size: .
J: TRBJ2-7
V: TRBV30
DNA: TGTGCCTGGAAAACGGGCTACGAGCAGTACTTC
CDR3: CAWKTGYEQYF

D: .
size: few
J: TRBJ2-3
V: TRBV7-9
DNA: TGTGCCAGCAGCTTATGGAAGGATACGCAGTATTTT
CDR3: CASSLWKDTQYF